Listed below are T cell receptor beta chains from one sample, sequenced in a study of metastatic and nonmetastatic thyroid tumors. TCRdb re-analyzed the PCR reads through MiXCR. The sample carries about 52,000 clones, around a sixth recorded once. The sequenced material came from blood. These receptors all come from a female donor with papillary thyroid cancer or a benign thyroid nodule (not recorded which). Some clones in this sample may be carry-over from other donors' samples. Each CDR3 is given with its conserved first and last residue. Fields, in order: J gene, V gene, CDR3 protein.

J: TRBJ1-5; V: TRBV7-3; CDR3: CASSSRRNNSNQPQHF
J: TRBJ1-5; V: TRBV6-2/TRBV6-3; CDR3: CASKDGSRLNQPQHF
J: TRBJ2-7; V: TRBV28; CDR3: CASSPGGTSDHEQYF
J: TRBJ1-6; V: TRBV6-2/TRBV6-3; CDR3: CASIYSRVVNSPLHF
J: TRBJ2-7; V: TRBV6-2/TRBV6-3; CDR3: CASNLAGVEQYF
J: TRBJ1-6; V: TRBV27; CDR3: CASSLRASWSPLHF
J: TRBJ2-1; V: TRBV20-1; CDR3: CSAQDRVLSYNEQFF
J: TRBJ2-1; V: TRBV12-3/TRBV12-4; CDR3: CASILSPNPPYNEQFF
J: TRBJ1-2; V: TRBV24-1; CDR3: CATSDPRGQGVGYTF
J: TRBJ2-7; V: TRBV12-3/TRBV12-4; CDR3: CASSLASGRDNEQYF
J: TRBJ1-2; V: TRBV29-1; CDR3: CSVEAPGGGYTF
J: TRBJ2-6; V: TRBV7-8; CDR3: CASRYLSSGANVLTF
J: TRBJ1-2; V: TRBV5-1; CDR3: CASSMGVIYGYTF
J: TRBJ2-1; V: TRBV14; CDR3: CASSPQSGQGYNEQFF
J: TRBJ1-2; V: TRBV6-1; CDR3: CASSRIDTGKQGYTF
J: TRBJ2-3; V: TRBV27; CDR3: CASSARTSGIADTQYF
J: TRBJ1-5; V: TRBV27; CDR3: CASRKQGGQPQHF
J: TRBJ2-3; V: TRBV20-1; CDR3: CSARRAGKITDTQYF
J: TRBJ1-1; V: TRBV19; CDR3: CASSTATGVCTEALF
J: TRBJ2-7; V: TRBV30; CDR3: CPRRIDEQYF
J: TRBJ1-2; V: TRBV12-3/TRBV12-4; CDR3: CASSLSGVAGCYTF
J: TRBJ2-7; V: TRBV25-1; CDR3: CASSAGTGWEQYF